This T cell receptor (beta chain) was retrieved from a study of blood T cell repertoires in COVID-19. Study summary: Acute-phase and convalescent COVID-19 samples originated in the United States, Italy and Spain. T cells, B-cell-depleted T cells, or PBMCs provided the cDNA or gDNA that served as material.

This clone was counted once. The CDR3 spans 15 residues. Authors' methods: Cell counts per sample came from amplifying reference gene primers. Repertoires were generated with immunoSEQ multiplex PCR, while TCRdb's copy carries only in-frame clones and drops some. The D gene and trimming were derived from the DNA, and the V and J assignments and clone size from that table. The data show 200,000 to 300,000 clones, with nearly 85% seen just once and around 5.9% held by the top ten. Sequencing was carried out using peripheral blood. This TCR was recovered from a human donor in a cohort sampled during active COVID-19. The gene calls are TRBV21-1 and TRBJ2-4; TRBD1, the table's D call, was not compared with the DNA. TRBV21-1 is a known pseudogene. CDR3 residues: CASSSRQGTQNIQYF. The CDR3 DNA reads TGTGCCAGCAGCTCCCGACAGGGAACCCAAAACATTCAGTACTTC.